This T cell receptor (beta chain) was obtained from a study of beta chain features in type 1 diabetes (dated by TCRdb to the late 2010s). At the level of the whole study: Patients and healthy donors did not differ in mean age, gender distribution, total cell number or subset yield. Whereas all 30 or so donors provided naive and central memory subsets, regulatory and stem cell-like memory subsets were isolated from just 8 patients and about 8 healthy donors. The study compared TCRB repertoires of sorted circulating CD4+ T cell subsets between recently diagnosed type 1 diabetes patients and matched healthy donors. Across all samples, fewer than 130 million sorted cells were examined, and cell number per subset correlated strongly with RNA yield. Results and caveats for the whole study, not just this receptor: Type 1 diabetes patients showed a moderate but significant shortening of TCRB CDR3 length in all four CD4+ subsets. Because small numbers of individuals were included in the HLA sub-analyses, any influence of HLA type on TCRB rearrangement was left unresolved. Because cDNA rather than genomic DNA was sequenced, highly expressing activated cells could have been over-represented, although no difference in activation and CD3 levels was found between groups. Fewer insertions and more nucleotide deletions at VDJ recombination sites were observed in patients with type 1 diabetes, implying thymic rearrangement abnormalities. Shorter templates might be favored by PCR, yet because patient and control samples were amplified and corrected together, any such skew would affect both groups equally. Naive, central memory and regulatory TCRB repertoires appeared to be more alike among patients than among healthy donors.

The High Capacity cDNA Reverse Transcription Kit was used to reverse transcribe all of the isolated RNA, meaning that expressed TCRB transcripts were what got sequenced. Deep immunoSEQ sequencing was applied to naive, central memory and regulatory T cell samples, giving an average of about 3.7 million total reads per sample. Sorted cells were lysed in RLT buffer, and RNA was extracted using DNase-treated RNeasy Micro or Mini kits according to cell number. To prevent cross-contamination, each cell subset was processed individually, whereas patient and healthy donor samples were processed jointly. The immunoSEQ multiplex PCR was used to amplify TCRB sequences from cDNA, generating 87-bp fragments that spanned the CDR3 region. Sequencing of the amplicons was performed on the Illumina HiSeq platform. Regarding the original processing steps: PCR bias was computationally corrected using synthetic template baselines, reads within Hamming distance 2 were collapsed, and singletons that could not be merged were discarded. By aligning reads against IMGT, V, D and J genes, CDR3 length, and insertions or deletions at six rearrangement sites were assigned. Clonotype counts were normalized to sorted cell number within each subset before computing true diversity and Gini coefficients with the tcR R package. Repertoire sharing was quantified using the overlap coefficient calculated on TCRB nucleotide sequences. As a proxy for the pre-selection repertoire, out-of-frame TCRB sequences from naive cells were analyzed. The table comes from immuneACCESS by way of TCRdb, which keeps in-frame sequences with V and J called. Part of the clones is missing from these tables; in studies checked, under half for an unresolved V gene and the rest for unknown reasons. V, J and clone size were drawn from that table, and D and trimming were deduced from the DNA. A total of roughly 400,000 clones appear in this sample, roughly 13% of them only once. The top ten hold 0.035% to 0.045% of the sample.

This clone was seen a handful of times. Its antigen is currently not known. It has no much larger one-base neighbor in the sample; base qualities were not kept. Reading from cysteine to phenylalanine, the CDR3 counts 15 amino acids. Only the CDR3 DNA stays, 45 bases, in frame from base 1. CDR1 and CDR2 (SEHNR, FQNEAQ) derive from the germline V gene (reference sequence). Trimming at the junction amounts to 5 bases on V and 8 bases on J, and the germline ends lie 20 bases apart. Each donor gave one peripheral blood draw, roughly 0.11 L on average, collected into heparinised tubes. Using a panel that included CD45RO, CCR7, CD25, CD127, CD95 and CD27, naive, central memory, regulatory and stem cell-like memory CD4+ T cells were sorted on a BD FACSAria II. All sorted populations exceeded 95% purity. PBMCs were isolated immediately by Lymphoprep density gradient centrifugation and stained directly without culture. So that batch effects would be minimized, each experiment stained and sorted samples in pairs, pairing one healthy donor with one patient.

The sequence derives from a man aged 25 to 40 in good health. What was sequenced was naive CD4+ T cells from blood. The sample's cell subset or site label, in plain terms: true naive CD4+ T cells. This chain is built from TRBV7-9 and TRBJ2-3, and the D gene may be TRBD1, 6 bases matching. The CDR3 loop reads CASSGGHLQKVTQYF. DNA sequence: TGTGCCAGCAGCGGGGGACACCTCCAGAAGGTTACGCAGTATTTT.